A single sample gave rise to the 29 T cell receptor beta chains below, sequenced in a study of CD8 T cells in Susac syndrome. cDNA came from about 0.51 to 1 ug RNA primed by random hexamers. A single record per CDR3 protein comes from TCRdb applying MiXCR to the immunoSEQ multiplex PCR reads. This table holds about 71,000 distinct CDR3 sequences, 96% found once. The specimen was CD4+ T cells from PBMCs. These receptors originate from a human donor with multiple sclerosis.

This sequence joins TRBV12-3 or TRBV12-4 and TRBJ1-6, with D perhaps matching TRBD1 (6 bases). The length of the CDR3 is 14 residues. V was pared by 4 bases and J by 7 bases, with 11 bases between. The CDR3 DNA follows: TGTGCCAGCAGTTCGCGGGGGCCGAATTCACCCCTCCACTTT. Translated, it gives CASSSRGPNSPLHF.

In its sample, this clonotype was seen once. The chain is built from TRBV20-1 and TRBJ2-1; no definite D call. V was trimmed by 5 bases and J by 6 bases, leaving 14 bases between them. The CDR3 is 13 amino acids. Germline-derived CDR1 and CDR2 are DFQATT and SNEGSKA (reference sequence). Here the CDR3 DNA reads TGCAGTGCTTATGGGCCGCGCTCCAATGAGCAGTTCTTC. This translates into CSAYGPRSNEQFF.

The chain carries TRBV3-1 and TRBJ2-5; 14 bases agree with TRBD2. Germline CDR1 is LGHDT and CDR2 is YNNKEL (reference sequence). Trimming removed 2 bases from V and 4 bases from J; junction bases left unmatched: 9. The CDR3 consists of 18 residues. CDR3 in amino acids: CASSQLLGTSGGRETQYF. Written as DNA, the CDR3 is TGTGCCAGCAGCCAACTCCTCGGGACTAGCGGGGGCCGAGAGACCCAGTACTTC.

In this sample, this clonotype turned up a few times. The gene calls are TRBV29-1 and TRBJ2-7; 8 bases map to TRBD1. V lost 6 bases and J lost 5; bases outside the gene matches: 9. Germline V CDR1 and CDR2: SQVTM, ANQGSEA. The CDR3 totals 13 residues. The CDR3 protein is CSVRDRGLDEQYF. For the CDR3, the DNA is TGCAGCGTACGAGACAGGGGTCTGGACGAGCAGTACTTC.

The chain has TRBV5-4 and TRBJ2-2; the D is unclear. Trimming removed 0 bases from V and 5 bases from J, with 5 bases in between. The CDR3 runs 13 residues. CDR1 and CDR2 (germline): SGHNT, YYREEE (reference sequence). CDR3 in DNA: TGTGCCAGCAGCTTGGCCCAAACCGGGGAGCTGTTTTTT. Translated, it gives CASSLAQTGELFF.

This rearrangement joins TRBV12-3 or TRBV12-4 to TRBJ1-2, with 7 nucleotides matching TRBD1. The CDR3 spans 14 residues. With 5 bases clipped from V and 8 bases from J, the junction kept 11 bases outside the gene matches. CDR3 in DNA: TGTGCCAGCAGTCCATACACAGGGGTTGGCGGCTACACCTTC. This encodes CASSPYTGVGGYTF.

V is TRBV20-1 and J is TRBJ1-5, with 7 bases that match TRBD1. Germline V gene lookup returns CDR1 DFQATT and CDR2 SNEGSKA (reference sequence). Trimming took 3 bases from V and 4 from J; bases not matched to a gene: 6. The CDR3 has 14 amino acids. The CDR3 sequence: CSARYAGGNQPQHF. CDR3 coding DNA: TGCAGTGCTAGGTACGCAGGGGGGAATCAGCCCCAGCATTTT.

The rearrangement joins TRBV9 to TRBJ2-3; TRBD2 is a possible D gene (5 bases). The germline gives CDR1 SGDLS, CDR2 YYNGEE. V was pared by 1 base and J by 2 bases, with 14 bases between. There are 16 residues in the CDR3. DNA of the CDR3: TGTGCCAGCAGCGTAATCGCTTCGGGAATCACAGATACGCAGTATTTT. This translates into CASSVIASGITDTQYF.

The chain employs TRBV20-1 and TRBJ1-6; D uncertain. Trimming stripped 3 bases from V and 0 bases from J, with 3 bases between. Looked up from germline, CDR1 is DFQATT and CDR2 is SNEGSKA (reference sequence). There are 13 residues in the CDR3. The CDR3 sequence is CSARSSYNSPLHF. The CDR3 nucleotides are TGCAGTGCTAGGAGCTCCTATAATTCACCCCTCCACTTT.

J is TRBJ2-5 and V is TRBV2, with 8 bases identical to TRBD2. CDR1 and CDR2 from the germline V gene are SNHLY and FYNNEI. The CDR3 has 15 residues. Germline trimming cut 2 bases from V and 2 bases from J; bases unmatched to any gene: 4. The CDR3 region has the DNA TGTGCCAGCAGTGAACAACTAGCGGTACAAGAGACCCAGTACTTC. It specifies CASSEQLAVQETQYF.

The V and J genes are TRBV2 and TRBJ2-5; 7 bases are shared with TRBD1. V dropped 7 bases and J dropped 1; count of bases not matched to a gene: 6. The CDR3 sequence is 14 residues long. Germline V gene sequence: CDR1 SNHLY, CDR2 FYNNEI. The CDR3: CASNSRGFQETQYF. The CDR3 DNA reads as TGTGCCAGCAACAGCAGGGGGTTCCAAGAGACCCAGTACTTC.

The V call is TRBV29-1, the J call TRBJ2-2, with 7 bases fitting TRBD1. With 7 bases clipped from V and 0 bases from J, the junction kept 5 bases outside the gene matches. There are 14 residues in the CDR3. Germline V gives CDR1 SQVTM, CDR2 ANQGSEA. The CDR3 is CSGRGTANTGELFF. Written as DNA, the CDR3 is TGCAGCGGTAGGGGGACAGCGAACACCGGGGAGCTGTTTTTT.

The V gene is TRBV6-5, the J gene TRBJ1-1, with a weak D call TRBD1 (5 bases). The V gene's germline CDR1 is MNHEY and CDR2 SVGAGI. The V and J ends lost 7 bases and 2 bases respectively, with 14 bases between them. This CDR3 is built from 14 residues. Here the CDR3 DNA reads TGTGCCAGCACTCCATGGAGGGGAAACACTGAAGCTTTCTTT. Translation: CASTPWRGNTEAFF.

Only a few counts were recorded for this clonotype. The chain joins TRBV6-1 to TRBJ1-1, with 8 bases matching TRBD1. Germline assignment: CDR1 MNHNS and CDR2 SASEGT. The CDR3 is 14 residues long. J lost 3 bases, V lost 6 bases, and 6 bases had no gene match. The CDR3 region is CASSRQGRDTEAFF. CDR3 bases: TGTGCCAGCAGCCGACAGGGGCGGGACACTGAAGCTTTCTTT.

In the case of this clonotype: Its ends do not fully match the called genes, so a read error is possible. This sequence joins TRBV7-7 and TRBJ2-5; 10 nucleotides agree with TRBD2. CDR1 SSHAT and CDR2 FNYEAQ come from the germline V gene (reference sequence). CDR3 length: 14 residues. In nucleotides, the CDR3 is TGTGCTAGCAGCTCCGGGACTAGCGAAGAGACCCAGTACTTC. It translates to CASSSGTSEETQYF.

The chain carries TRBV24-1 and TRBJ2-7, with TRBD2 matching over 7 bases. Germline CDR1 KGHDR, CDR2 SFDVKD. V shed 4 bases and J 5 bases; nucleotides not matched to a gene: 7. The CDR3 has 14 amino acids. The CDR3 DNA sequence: TGTGCCACCAGTGAGGGGACTATGCCTAACGAGCAGTACTTC. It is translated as CATSEGTMPNEQYF.

CDR3 DNA: TGTGCCAGCACCGGGACCAGGAACACCGGGGAGCTGTTTTTT. This translates into CASTGTRNTGELFF. The chain links TRBV3-1 to TRBJ2-2, with D possibly being TRBD1 or TRBD2 (5 bases each). The CDR3 is 14 amino acids. Between the trimmed V and J ends, which lost 7 bases and 1 base, there was a span of 10 bases. The germline V gene has CDR1 LGHDT and CDR2 YNNKEL (reference sequence).

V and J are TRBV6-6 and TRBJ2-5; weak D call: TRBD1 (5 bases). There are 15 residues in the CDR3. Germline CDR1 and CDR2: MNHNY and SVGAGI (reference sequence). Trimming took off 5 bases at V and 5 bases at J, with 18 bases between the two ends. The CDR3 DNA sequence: TGTGCCAGCAGTCGTCCCATCCAGGGAAGGGAGACCCAGTACTTC. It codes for CASSRPIQGRETQYF.

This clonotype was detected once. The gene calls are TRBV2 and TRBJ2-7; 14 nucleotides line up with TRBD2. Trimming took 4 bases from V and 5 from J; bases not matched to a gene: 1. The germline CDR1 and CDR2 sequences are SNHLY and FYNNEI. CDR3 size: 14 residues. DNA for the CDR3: TGTGCCAGCAGTGTGGGACTAGCGGGGGACGAGCAGTACTTC. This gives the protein CASSVGLAGDEQYF.

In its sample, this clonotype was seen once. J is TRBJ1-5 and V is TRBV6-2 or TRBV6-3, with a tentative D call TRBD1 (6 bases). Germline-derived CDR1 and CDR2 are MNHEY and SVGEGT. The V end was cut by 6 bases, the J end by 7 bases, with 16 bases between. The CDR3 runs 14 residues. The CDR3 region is CASSRYRAGQPQHF. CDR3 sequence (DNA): TGTGCCAGCAGCCGCTACAGGGCGGGCCAGCCCCAGCATTTT.

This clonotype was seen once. CDR3: CASSQGGRTGPQETQYF. CDR3 bases: TGCGCCAGCAGCCAAGGGGGGCGGACAGGGCCCCAAGAGACCCAGTACTTC. The rearrangement links TRBV4-1 to TRBJ2-5; 8 bases match TRBD1. The junction had 8 bases not matched to a gene; V was cut back by 1 base and J by 1 base. The CDR3 is 17 amino acids. Germline CDR1 MGHRA, CDR2 YSYEKL.

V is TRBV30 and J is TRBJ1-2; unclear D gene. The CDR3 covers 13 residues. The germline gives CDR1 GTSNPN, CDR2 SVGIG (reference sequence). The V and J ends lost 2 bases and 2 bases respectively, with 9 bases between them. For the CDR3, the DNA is TGTGCCTGGAGTACCGGAGGGAACTATGGCTACACCTTC. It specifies CAWSTGGNYGYTF.

The CDR3 nucleotides read TGCGCCAGCAGCCCAGCGGGGTCTAGCACAGATACGCAGTATTTT. Protein product: CASSPAGSSTDTQYF. The chain combines TRBV4-3 with TRBJ2-3; 7 bases are shared with TRBD2. The germline gives CDR1 LGHNA, CDR2 YSLEER. This CDR3 is 15 amino acids long. Germline trimming cut 4 bases from V and 0 bases from J; bases unmatched to any gene: 4.

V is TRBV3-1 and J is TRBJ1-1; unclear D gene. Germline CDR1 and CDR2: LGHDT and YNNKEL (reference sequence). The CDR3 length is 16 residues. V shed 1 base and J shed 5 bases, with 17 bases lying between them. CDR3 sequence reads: CASSQVWGTGATEAFF. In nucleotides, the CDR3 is TGTGCCAGCAGCCAAGTTTGGGGAACGGGTGCGACTGAAGCTTTCTTT. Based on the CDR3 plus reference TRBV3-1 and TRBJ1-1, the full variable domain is DTAVSQTPKYLVTQMGNDKSIKCEQNLGHDTMYWYKQDSKKFLKIMFSYNNKELIINETVPNRFSPKSPDKAHLNLHINSLELGDSAVYFCASSQVWGTGATEAFFGQGTRLTVV.

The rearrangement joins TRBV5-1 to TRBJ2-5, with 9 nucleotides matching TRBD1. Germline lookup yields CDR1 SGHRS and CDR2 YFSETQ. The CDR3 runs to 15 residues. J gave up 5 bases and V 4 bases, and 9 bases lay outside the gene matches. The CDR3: CASSLGQGGTETQYF. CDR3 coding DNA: TGCGCCAGCAGCCTGGGACAGGGAGGGACGGAGACCCAGTACTTC.

This chain's CDR3 is CSGGLARETQYF. The CDR3 DNA reads TGCAGCGGGGGACTGGCTCGAGAGACCCAGTACTTC. The chain employs TRBV29-1 and TRBJ2-5, with D possibly matching TRBD2 (6 bases). Looked up from germline, CDR1 is SQVTM and CDR2 is ANQGSEA. Trimming shortened V by 7 bases and J by 4 bases, and 13 bases separated the two germline ends. The CDR3 consists of 12 residues.

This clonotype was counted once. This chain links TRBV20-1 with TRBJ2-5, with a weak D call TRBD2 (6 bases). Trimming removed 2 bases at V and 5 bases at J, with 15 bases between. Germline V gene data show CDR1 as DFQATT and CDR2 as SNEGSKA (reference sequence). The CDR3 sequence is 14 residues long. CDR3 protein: CSARTQLAGETQYF. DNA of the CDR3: TGCAGTGCTAGAACCCAACTAGCTGGGGAGACCCAGTACTTC.

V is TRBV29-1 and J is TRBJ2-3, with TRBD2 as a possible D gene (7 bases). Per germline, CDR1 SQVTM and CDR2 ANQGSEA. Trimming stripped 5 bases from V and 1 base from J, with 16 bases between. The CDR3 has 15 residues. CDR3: CSVLRGPGGTDTQYF. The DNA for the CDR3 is TGCAGCGTTTTGCGGGGGCCCGGGGGCACAGATACGCAGTATTTT.

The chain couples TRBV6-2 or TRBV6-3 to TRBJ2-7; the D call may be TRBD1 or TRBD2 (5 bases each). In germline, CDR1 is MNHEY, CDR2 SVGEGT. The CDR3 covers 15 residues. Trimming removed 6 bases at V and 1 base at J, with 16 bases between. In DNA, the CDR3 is TGTGCCAGCAGGAGGGACCCTGACCCTTCCTACGAGCAGTACTTC. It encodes CASRRDPDPSYEQYF.